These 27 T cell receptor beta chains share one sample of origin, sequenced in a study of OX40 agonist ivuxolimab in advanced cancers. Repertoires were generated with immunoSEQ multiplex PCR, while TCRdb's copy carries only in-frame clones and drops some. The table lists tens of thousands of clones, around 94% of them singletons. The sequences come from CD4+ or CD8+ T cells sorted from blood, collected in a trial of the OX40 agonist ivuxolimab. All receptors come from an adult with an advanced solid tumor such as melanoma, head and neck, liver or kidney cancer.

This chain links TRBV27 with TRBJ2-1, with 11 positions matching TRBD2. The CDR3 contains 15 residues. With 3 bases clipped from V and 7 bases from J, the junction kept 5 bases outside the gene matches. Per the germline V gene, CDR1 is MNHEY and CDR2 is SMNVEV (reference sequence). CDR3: CASSFRLAGGNEQFF. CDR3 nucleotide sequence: TGTGCCAGCAGTTTCCGGCTAGCGGGGGGTAATGAGCAGTTCTTC.

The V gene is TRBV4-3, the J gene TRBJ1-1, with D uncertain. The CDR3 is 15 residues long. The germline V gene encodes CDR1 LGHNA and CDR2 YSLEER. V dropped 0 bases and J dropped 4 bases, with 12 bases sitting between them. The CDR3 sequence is CASSQDLEGGTEAFF. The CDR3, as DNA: TGCGCCAGCAGCCAAGATCTTGAGGGAGGCACTGAAGCTTTCTTT.

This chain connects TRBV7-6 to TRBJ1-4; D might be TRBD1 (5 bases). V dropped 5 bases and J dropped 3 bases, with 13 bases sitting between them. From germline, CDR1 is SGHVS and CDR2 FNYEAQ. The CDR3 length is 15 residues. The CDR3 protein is CASSRSGPANEKLFF. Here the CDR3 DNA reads TGTGCCAGCAGCCGATCAGGGCCGGCTAATGAAAAACTGTTTTTT.

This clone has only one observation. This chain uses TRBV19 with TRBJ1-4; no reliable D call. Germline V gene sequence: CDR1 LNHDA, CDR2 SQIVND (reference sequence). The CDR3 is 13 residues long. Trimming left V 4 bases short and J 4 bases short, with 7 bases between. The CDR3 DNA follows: TGTGCCAGTAGTACCCCGAATAATGAAAAACTGTTTTTT. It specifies CASSTPNNEKLFF.

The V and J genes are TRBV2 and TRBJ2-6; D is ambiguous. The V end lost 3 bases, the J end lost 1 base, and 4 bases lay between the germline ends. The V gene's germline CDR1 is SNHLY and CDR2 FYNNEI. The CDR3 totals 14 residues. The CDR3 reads CASSEWSGANVLTF. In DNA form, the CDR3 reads TGTGCCAGCAGTGAGTGGTCTGGGGCCAACGTCCTGACTTTC.

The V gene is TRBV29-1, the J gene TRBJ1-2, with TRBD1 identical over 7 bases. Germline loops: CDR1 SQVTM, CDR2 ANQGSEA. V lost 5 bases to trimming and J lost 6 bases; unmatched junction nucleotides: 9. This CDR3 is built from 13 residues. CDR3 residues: CSVWAGGLDGYTF. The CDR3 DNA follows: TGCAGCGTTTGGGCAGGGGGATTGGATGGCTACACCTTC.

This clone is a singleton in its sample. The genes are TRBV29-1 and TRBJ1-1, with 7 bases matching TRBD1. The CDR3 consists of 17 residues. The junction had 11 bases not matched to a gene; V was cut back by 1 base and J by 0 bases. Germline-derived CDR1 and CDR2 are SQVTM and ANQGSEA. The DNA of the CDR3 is TGCAGCGTTGAAGCGTCGGCAGGGGGGATGATGAACACTGAAGCTTTCTTT. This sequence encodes CSVEASAGGMMNTEAFF.

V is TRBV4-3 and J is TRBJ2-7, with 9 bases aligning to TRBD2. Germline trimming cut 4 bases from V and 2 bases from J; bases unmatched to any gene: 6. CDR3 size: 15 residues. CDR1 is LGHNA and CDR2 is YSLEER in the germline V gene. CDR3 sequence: CASSLRTSETYEQYF. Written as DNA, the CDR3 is TGCGCCAGCAGCCTTCGGACTAGCGAAACCTACGAGCAGTACTTC.

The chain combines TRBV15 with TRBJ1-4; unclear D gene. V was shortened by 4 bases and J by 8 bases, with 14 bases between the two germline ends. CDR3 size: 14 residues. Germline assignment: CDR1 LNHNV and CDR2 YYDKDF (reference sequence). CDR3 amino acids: CATSIRDSGEKLFF. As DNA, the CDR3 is TGTGCCACCAGCATCCGTGACTCGGGAGAAAAACTGTTTTTT.

CDR3 protein: CASSILRLAGRNEQFF. The CDR3 DNA is TGTGCCAGTAGTATTTTACGACTAGCGGGCAGGAATGAGCAGTTCTTC. V gene TRBV19 combines with J gene TRBJ2-1; the match to TRBD2 covers 10 bases. Trimming at V came to 3 bases and at J to 7 bases, leaving 9 bases not matched to a gene. The CDR3 totals 16 residues. CDR1 is LNHDA, CDR2 SQIVND, per germline (reference sequence).

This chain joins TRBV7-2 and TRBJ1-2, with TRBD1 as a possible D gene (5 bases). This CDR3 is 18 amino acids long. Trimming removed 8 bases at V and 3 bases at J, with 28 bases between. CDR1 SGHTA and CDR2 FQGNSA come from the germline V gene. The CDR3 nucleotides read TGTGCCAGCGGCTCCTCCAGGGACGGACGGATAGGGCACTATGGCTACACCTTC. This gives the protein CASGSSRDGRIGHYGYTF.

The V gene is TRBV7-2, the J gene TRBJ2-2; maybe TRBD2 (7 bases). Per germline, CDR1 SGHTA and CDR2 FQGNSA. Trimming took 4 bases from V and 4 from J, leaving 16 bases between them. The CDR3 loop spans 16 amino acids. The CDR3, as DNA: TGTGCCAGCAGCTCCCTGGGAGGGGGAACCACCGGGGAGCTGTTTTTT. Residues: CASSSLGGGTTGELFF.

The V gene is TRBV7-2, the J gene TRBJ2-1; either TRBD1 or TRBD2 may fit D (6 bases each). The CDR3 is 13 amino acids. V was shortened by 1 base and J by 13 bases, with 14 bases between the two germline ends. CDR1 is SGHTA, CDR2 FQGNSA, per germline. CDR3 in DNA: TGTGCCAGCAGCTTAGATGGGGGGCCCCTCCAGTTCTTC. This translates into CASSLDGGPLQFF.

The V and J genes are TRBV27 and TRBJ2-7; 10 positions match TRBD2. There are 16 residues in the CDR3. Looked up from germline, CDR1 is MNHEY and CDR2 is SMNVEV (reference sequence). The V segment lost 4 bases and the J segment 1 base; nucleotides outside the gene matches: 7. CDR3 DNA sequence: TGTGCCAGCAGTTCTATAGCGGGGGGACGATCCTACGAGCAGTACTTC. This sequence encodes CASSSIAGGRSYEQYF.

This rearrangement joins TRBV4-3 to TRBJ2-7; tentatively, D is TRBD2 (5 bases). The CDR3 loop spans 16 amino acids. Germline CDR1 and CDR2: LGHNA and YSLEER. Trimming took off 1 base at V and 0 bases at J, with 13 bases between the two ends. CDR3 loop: CASSQVRARSSYEQYF. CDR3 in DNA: TGCGCCAGCAGCCAAGTGAGGGCAAGGAGCTCCTACGAGCAGTACTTC.

CDR3 DNA sequence: TGTGCCAGCAGTGCCGGGACAGGGAACACTGAAGCTTTCTTT. Translation gives CASSAGTGNTEAFF. This chain uses TRBV2 with TRBJ1-1; 8 positions match TRBD1. Germline V CDR1 and CDR2: SNHLY, FYNNEI. This CDR3 comprises 14 residues. Unmatched junction bases numbered 2, after V lost 4 bases and J lost 1 base.

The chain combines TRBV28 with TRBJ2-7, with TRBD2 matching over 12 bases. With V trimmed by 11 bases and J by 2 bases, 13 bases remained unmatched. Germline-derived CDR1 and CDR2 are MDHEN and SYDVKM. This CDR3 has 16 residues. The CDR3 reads CAQWASGRVSPYEQYF. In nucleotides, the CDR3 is TGTGCCCAGTGGGCTAGCGGGAGGGTTTCTCCCTACGAGCAGTACTTC.

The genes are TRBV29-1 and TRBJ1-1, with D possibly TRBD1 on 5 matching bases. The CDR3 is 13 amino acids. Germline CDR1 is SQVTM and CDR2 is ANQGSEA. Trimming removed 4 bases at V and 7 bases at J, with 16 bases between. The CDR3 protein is CSVGGTDNNEAFF. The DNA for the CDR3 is TGCAGCGTTGGAGGGACGGACAATAATGAAGCTTTCTTT.

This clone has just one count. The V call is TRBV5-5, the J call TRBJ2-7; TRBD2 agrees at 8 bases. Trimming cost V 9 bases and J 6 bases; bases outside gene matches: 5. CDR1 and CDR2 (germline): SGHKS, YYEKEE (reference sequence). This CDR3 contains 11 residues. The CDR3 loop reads CATTSGLEQYF. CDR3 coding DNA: TGTGCCACAACTAGCGGCCTCGAGCAGTACTTC.

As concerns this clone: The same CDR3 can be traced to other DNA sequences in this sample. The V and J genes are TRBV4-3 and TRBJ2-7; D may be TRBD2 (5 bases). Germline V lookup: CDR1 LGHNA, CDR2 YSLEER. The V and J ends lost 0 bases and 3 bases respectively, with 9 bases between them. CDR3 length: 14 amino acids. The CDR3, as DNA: TGCGCCAGCAGCCAAGATCTCGGAGGCTACGAGCAGTACTTC. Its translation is CASSQDLGGYEQYF.

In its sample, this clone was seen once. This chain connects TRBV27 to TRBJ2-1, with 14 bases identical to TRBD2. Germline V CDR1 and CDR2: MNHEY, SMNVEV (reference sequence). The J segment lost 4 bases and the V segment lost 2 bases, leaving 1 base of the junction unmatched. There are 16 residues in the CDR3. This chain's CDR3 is CASSLGLAGGYNEQFF. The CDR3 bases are TGTGCCAGCAGTTTAGGACTAGCGGGAGGATACAATGAGCAGTTCTTC.

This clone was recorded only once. Written as DNA, the CDR3 is TGTGCCAGCAGCTTACGGCTAGCGGTAAAAGAGACCCAGTACTTC. Residues: CASSLRLAVKETQYF. This chain uses TRBV11-1 with TRBJ2-5, with 7 nucleotides matching TRBD2. Germline CDR1 and CDR2: SGHAT and FQDESV (reference sequence). V shed 2 bases and J 3 bases; nucleotides not matched to a gene: 6. This CDR3 has 15 residues. Full variable domain (missing parts from reference TRBV11-1 and TRBJ2-5): EAEVAQSPRYKITEKSQAVAFWCDPISGHATLYWYRQILGQGPELLVQFQDESVVDDSQLPKDRFSAERLKGVDSTLKIQPAELGDSAMYLCASSLRLAVKETQYFGPGTRLLVL.

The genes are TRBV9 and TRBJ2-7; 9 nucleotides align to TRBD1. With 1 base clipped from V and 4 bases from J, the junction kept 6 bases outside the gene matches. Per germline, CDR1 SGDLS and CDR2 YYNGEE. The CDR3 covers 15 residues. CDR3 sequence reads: CASSVQGQGTYEQYF. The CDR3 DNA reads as TGTGCCAGCAGCGTACAAGGACAGGGGACGTACGAGCAGTACTTC.

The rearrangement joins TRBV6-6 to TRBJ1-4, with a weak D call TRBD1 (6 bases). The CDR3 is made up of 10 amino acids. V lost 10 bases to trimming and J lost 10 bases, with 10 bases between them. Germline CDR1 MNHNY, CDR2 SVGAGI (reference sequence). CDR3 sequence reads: CATTQGKLFF. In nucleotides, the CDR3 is TGTGCCACAACACAGGGAAAACTGTTTTTT.

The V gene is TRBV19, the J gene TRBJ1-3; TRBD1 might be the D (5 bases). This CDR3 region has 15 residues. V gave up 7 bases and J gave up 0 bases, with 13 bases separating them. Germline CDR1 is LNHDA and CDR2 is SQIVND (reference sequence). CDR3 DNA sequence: TGTGCCAGTACGGGACGGACCAACTCTGGAAACACCATATATTTT. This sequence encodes CASTGRTNSGNTIYF.

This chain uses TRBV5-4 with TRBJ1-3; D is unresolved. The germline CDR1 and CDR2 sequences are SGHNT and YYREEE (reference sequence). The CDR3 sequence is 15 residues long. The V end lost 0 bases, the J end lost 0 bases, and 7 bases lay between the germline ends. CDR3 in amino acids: CASSLGESSGNTIYF. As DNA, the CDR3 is TGTGCCAGCAGCTTGGGGGAGAGCTCTGGAAACACCATATATTTT. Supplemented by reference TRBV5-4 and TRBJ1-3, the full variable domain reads ETGVTQSPTHLIKTRGQQVTLRCSSQSGHNTVSWYQQALGQGPQFIFQYYREEENGRGNFPPRFSGLQFPNYSSELNVNALELDDSALYLCASSLGESSGNTIYFGEGSWLTVV.

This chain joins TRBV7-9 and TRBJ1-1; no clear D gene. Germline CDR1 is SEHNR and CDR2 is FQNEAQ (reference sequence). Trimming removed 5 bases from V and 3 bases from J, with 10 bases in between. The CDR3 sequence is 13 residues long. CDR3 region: CASSPSGDTEAFF. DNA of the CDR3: TGTGCCAGCAGCCCGAGCGGGGACACTGAAGCTTTCTTT.